This TCR beta chain was sequenced in a study of graft-versus-host responses after intestinal transplantation. Looking at the study overall: Each recipient received anti-thymocyte globulin induction, then tacrolimus and steroids for 2 to 4 years. Study conclusions and caveats: The study found high graft-versus-host to host-versus-graft clonal ratios in allografts of patients with graft-donor T cell macrochimerism. Peak levels of circulating GvH clones tracked with early post-transplant HvG declines.

Note on this clone: The antigen remains undetermined.

Profiling relied on immunoSEQ multiplex PCR, and the TCRdb table lists in-frame clones only, not all of them. The sample lists some 40,000 clones, just over 90% occurring once. CDR1 and CDR2 from the germline V gene are MNHNY and SVGAGI (reference sequence). V dropped 0 bases and J dropped 7 bases, with 7 bases sitting between them. The CDR3 totals 14 residues. The genes are TRBV6-6 and TRBJ1-6; D may be TRBD1 (5 bases). The sequences come from PBMCs, collected roughly 110 weeks after intestinal transplantation. This TCR derives from a human patient who received an intestinal transplant, so some T cells may come from the graft donor. CDR3 in DNA: TGTGCCAGCAGTTACTCGACAGAGAATTCACCCCTCCACTTT. Translating gives CASSYSTENSPLHF.